This T cell receptor beta chain derives from a study of blood T cell repertoires in COVID-19. This CDR3 region has 15 residues. Trimming at V came to 0 bases and at J to 4 bases, leaving 1 base not matched to a gene. CDR1 is SGDLS and CDR2 is YYNGEE in the germline V gene. The assay was immunoSEQ multiplex PCR, and TCRdb's table has in-frame clones only and misses some. Of approximately 310,000 clones listed, approximately 83% are singletons. Clinical history as reported by participants underpinned cohort assignment. The TCR sequence derives from a man aged 25-40 years who had recovered from COVID-19. The V call is TRBV9, the J call TRBJ2-1; 10 nucleotides agree with TRBD2. The sample was PBMCs or T cells enriched from blood (not recorded which). The CDR3 DNA follows: TGTGCCAGCAGCGTAGCTAGCGGGGGTTACAATGAGCAGTTCTTC. Translated: CASSVASGGYNEQFF.